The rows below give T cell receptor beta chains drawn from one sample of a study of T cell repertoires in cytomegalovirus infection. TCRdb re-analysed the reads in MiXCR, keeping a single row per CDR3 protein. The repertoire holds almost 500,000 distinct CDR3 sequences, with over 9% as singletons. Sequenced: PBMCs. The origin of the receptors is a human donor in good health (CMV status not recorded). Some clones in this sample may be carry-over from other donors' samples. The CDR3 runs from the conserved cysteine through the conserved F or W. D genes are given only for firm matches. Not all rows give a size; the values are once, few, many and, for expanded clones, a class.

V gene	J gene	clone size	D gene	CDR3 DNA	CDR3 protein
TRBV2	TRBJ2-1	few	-	TGTGCCAGCATACGGGATGAGCAGTTCTTC	CASIRDEQFF
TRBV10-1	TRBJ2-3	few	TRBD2	TGCGCCAGCAGTGAACAGCGGGGAAACACAGATACGCAGTATTTT	CASSEQRGNTDTQYF
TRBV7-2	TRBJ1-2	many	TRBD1	TGTGCCAGCAGCTTGGGACAGGGGGGAAAGGGCTACACCTTC	CASSLGQGGKGYTF
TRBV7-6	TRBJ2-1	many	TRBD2	TGTGCCAGCAGCTTAGGCGCGGGAGCCGGGAATGAGCAGTTCTTC	CASSLGAGAGNEQFF
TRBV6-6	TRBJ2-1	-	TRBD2	TGTGCCAGCCGGGGGGTCGACTACAATGAGCAGTTCTTC	CASRGVDYNEQFF
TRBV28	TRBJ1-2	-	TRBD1	TGTGCCAGCAGCTCCGGGACAGGGGGCTACACCTTC	CASSSGTGGYTF
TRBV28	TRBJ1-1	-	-	TGTGCCAGCAGTTTTGAGGGGCAGGGAGCTTTCTTT	CASSFEGQGAFF
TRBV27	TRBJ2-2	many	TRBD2	TGTGCCAGCAGTTACGGGCTAGCGGGTCGTACCGGGGAGCTGTTTTTT	CASSYGLAGRTGELFF
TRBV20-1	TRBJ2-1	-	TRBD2	TGCAGTGCTAGAGATCCGGGACTACAATACAATGAGCAGTTCTTC	CSARDPGLQYNEQFF
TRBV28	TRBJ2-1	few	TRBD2	TGTGCCAGCCCCCCCACAGGACTAGCGGGAGGAGGTGAGCAGTTCTTC	CASPPTGLAGGGEQFF
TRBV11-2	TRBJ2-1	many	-	TGTGCCAGCAGCCCCCGGGCGAGGGATCACTACAATGAGCAGTTCTTC	CASSPRARDHYNEQFF
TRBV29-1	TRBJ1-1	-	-	TGCAGCGGAAGGGGTGACACTGAAGCTTTCTTT	CSGRGDTEAFF
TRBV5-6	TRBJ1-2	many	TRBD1	TGTGCCAGCAGCTCGTTGACAGGGGGCCACTTTTTTGGCTACACCTTC	CASSSLTGGHFFGYTF
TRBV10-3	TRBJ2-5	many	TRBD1	TGTGCCATCAGCGCTCCGGGACAGCTAAAGAATAAGACCCAGTACTTC	CAISAPGQLKNKTQYF
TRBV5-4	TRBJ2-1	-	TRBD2	TGTGCCAGCAGCCCGGGGGCCAGCGGGGGGGCGGGAGAGCAGTTCTTC	CASSPGASGGAGEQFF
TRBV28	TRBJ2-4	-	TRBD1	TGTGCCAGCAGCCCTGGGGGGACAGGGAGGGCCAAAAACATTCAGTACTTC	CASSPGGTGRAKNIQYF